This TCR beta chain was observed in a study of blood T cells in healthy people across ages. Findings and caveats of the study: The study regarded diversity estimates from one million T cells as underestimates.

PCR was performed a second time for about 7 to 12 cycles using a sample-barcoded 5' primer and a J-beta primer mix. CDR3-containing paired-end reads numbered at least 2.5 million in each sample. TCRdb reanalysed the 5' RACE reads using MiXCR and keeps one entry per CDR3 protein. The table includes 550,000 to 750,000 distinct CDR3 sequences, around a fifth detected once. This clonotype was seen more than once but under ten times. Its target is unknown. The germline V and J ends were trimmed by 1 base and 5 bases, with 13 bases remaining between them. Germline assignment: CDR1 SGDLS and CDR2 YYNGEE. The CDR3 is made up of 15 amino acids. Researchers report isolating at least 7 million PBMCs per sample.

This receptor was identified in a man in his 70s in good health. What was sequenced was blood. This chain links TRBV9 with TRBJ2-1; unclear D gene. CDR3 protein: CASSVIALGHNEQFF. The CDR3 region has the DNA TGTGCCAGCAGCGTAATCGCCCTTGGCCACAATGAGCAGTTCTTC.